One sample yielded the 27 T cell receptor beta chains listed below, sequenced in a study of blood T cell repertoires in COVID-19. Measured with immunoSEQ multiplex PCR; TCRdb has only the in-frame clones, and not every one. This sample has roughly 55,000 clones, with around 87% found just once. Input material: peripheral blood. The receptors were gathered from a man aged 55 to 70 with active or convalescent COVID-19.

V and J are TRBV12-3 or TRBV12-4 and TRBJ2-5, with no clear D. The V end was cut by 3 bases, the J end by 2 bases, with 4 bases between. This CDR3 spans 12 amino acids. The CDR3 protein is CASSLTQETQYF. In DNA, the CDR3 is TGTGCCAGCAGTTTGACTCAAGAGACCCAGTACTTC.

Details on this clone: One end of the junction does not line up with germline, which may come from a read error. DNA for the CDR3: TGTGCCAGCAGCTTAGGGACAGGGTATACTTCACCCCTCCACTTT. Translation: CASSLGTGYTSPLHF. The chain carries TRBV7-2 and TRBJ1-6; 8 positions agree with TRBD1. The CDR3 spans 15 residues. Germline CDR1 and CDR2: SGHTA and FQGNSA.

The chain uses TRBV19 and TRBJ2-3; no definite D call. Trimming removed 4 bases from V and 4 bases from J, with 18 bases in between. This CDR3 comprises 16 residues. Germline V lookup: CDR1 LNHDA, CDR2 SQIVND (reference sequence). This chain's CDR3 is CASSSAVAESSDTQYF. CDR3 bases: TGTGCCAGTAGTAGTGCCGTAGCCGAGTCCTCAGATACGCAGTATTTT. The full variable domain, completed using reference TRBV19 and TRBJ2-3, is DGGITQSPKYLFRKEGQNVTLSCEQNLNHDAMYWYRQDPGQGLRLIYYSQIVNDFQKGDIAEGYSVSREKKESFPLTVTSAQKNPTAFYLCASSSAVAESSDTQYFGPGTRLTVL.

The rearrangement uses TRBV28 and TRBJ1-5, with no clear D. V was cut by 3 bases and J by 7 bases, with 7 bases left in between. This CDR3 has 12 residues. The germline CDR1 and CDR2 sequences are MDHEN and SYDVKM. CDR3 nucleotides: TGTGCCAGCAGTTTGGTAGCACAGCCCCAGCATTTT. This encodes CASSLVAQPQHF. Looking up the rest from reference TRBV28 and TRBJ1-5 gives the full variable domain: DVKVTQSSRYLVKRTGEKVFLECVQDMDHENMFWYRQDPGLGLRLIYFSYDVKMKEKGDIPEGYSVSREKKERFSLILESASTNQTSMYLCASSLVAQPQHFGDGTRLSIL.

The chain employs TRBV6-6 and TRBJ1-5, with D possibly being TRBD1 (5 bases). The CDR3 has 14 amino acids. Trimming took 4 bases from V and 6 from J, leaving 13 bases between them. Germline CDR1 reads MNHNY; CDR2 reads SVGAGI (reference sequence). CDR3 coding DNA: TGTGCCAGCAGTTTCAGTGGGGGGGGTCAGCCCCAGCATTTT. Translated, it gives CASSFSGGGQPQHF.

The J gene is TRBJ1-4, the V gene TRBV28; no firm D call. Germline lookup yields CDR1 MDHEN and CDR2 SYDVKM. Trimming removed 5 bases from V and 11 bases from J, with 9 bases in between. The CDR3 runs to 11 residues. CDR3 coding DNA: TGTGCCAGCAGTACGACCGGGAAACTGTTTTTT. It codes for CASSTTGKLFF.

This clone was recorded once. This sequence joins TRBV12-3 or TRBV12-4 and TRBJ1-6; D is uncertain. The CDR3 spans 12 residues. The V and J ends lost 4 bases and 8 bases respectively, with 6 bases between them. CDR3 in amino acids: CASSSEYSPLHF. The DNA for the CDR3 is TGTGCCAGCAGTTCAGAATATTCACCCCTCCACTTT.

V gene TRBV18 combines with J gene TRBJ1-6, with TRBD1 matching 8 bases. V shed 4 bases and J 10 bases; nucleotides not matched to a gene: 6. The CDR3 is 14 amino acids. Germline assignment: CDR1 KGHSH and CDR2 LQKENI. The CDR3, as DNA: TGTGCCAGCTCACTGGACAGGGAGGACTCACCCCTCCACTTT. Protein product: CASSLDREDSPLHF.

The chain has TRBV18 and TRBJ2-1; 7 nucleotides align to TRBD1. The CDR3 consists of 14 residues. V shed 6 bases, J shed 6 bases, and the junction held 8 bases outside the gene matches. From germline, CDR1 is KGHSH and CDR2 LQKENI. CDR3 nucleotide sequence: TGTGCCAGCTCCTCCAGGGACAGAGGCAATGAGCAGTTCTTC. This codes for CASSSRDRGNEQFF.

By frequency in the sample, this clone is medium-sized. J is TRBJ1-2 and V is TRBV29-1; D remains ambiguous. Germline CDR1 and CDR2: SQVTM and ANQGSEA. Trimming stripped 2 bases from V and 1 base from J, with 11 bases between. The length of the CDR3 is 14 residues. CDR3 nucleotide sequence: TGCAGCGTTGAACTGTGGACTAGTAACTATGGCTACACCTTC. It codes for CSVELWTSNYGYTF.

The chain joins TRBV28 to TRBJ2-5; TRBD1 aligns across 11 bases. The CDR3 covers 15 residues. Germline CDR1 reads MDHEN; CDR2 reads SYDVKM. J lost 4 bases, V lost 7 bases, and 8 bases had no gene match. The CDR3 nucleotides read TGTGCCAGCAACGGACAGGGGGCAGGAGCAGAGACCCAGTACTTC. This encodes CASNGQGAGAETQYF. The whole variable domain, filled in from reference TRBV28 and TRBJ2-5, reads DVKVTQSSRYLVKRTGEKVFLECVQDMDHENMFWYRQDPGLGLRLIYFSYDVKMKEKGDIPEGYSVSREKKERFSLILESASTNQTSMYLCASNGQGAGAETQYFGPGTRLLVL.

The rearrangement joins TRBV19 to TRBJ1-5; a possible D gene is TRBD1 (6 bases). The CDR3 contains 13 residues. V was pared by 8 bases and J by 4 bases, with 12 bases between. Germline V CDR1 and CDR2: LNHDA, SQIVND (reference sequence). The DNA of the CDR3 is TGTGCCAGTTGCCGGGACATAAATCAGCCCCAGCATTTT. Translated: CASCRDINQPQHF.

This chain uses TRBV11-3 with TRBJ1-5; 9 positions match TRBD1. The V gene's germline CDR1 is SGHNT and CDR2 YENEEA. The junction had 4 bases not matched to a gene; V was cut back by 1 base and J by 3 bases. The CDR3 contains 16 residues. CDR3 in amino acids: CASSLGDRAINQPQHF. CDR3 nucleotide sequence: TGTGCCAGCAGCTTAGGGGACAGGGCCATCAATCAGCCCCAGCATTTT.

V is TRBV4-3 and J is TRBJ2-5; D unresolved. CDR1 and CDR2 (germline): LGHNA, YSLEER. The CDR3 extends over 15 amino acids. Trimming cost V 0 bases and J 1 base, with 9 bases left between them. CDR3 sequence (DNA): TGCGCCAGCAGCCAAGATCGCCTACCCCAAGAGACCCAGTACTTC. Translating it yields CASSQDRLPQETQYF.

This chain links TRBV28 with TRBJ1-5, with D possibly being TRBD1 (5 bases). V was pared by 2 bases and J by 8 bases, with 7 bases between. This CDR3 has 12 residues. Germline CDR1 MDHEN, CDR2 SYDVKM. The CDR3, as DNA: TGTGCCAGCAGTTTACAGGGCAAGCCCCAGCATTTT. Amino acids: CASSLQGKPQHF.

The chain uses TRBV6-5 and TRBJ2-7; weak D call: TRBD1 (6 bases). V lost 7 bases to trimming and J lost 7 bases, with 14 bases between them. This CDR3 region has 12 residues. The germline gives CDR1 MNHEY, CDR2 SVGAGI. CDR3 region: CASIQKGEEQYF. DNA of the CDR3: TGTGCCAGCATTCAGAAGGGGGAAGAGCAGTACTTC.

The CDR3 DNA sequence: TGTGCCAGCAGCTTTCGAAAAAAAAGCGGGACAGGGGACCCGGAGACCCAGTACTTC. This encodes CASSFRKKSGTGDPETQYF. The chain combines TRBV7-9 with TRBJ2-5; TRBD1 matches 10 bases. This CDR3 is built from 19 residues. Germline V lookup: CDR1 SEHNR, CDR2 FQNEAQ (reference sequence). V shed 3 bases and J 5 bases; nucleotides not matched to a gene: 18. Together with reference TRBV7-9 and TRBJ2-5, the CDR3 gives the full variable domain: DTGVSQNPRHKITKRGQNVTFRCDPISEHNRLYWYRQTLGQGPEFLTYFQNEAQLEKSRLLSDRFSAERPKGSFSTLEIQRTEQGDSAMYLCASSFRKKSGTGDPETQYFGPGTRLLVL.

In its sample, this clone was seen many times. The chain combines TRBV5-6 with TRBJ1-1; possibly TRBD1 for D (5 bases). This CDR3 has 15 amino acids. The germline gives CDR1 SGHDT, CDR2 YYEEEE. Between the trimmed V and J ends, which lost 1 base and 0 bases, there was a span of 10 bases. The chain's CDR3 is CASSLTGIMNTEAFF. DNA for the CDR3: TGTGCCAGCAGCTTGACAGGAATAATGAACACTGAAGCTTTCTTT.

J is TRBJ1-2 and V is TRBV27; D is uncertain. The germline gives CDR1 MNHEY, CDR2 SMNVEV (reference sequence). The CDR3 covers 15 residues. The germline V and J ends were trimmed by 6 bases and 6 bases, with 20 bases remaining between them. CDR3 coding DNA: TGTGCCAGCAGCAGCCGGAACCGGGGTTCCAATGGCTACACCTTC. It codes for CASSSRNRGSNGYTF.

This chain connects TRBV28 to TRBJ2-7; TRBD1 aligns across 9 bases. This CDR3 comprises 14 residues. The V and J ends lost 5 bases and 3 bases, in that order; junction bases with no gene match: 5. CDR1 MDHEN and CDR2 SYDVKM come from the germline V gene. DNA of the CDR3: TGTGCCAGCAGTAGGGACAGGGTGCTCTACGAGCAGTACTTC. Translated, it gives CASSRDRVLYEQYF.

The chain couples TRBV5-6 to TRBJ1-2; TRBD1 matches at 9 bases. Germline V lookup: CDR1 SGHDT, CDR2 YYEEEE. The CDR3 totals 14 residues. Trimming removed 0 bases from V and 8 bases from J; junction bases left unmatched: 5. The chain's CDR3 is CASSLERTGVGYTF. The CDR3 DNA sequence: TGTGCCAGCAGCTTGGAGCGGACAGGGGTCGGCTACACCTTC.

The chain employs TRBV5-1 and TRBJ2-1; 8 positions match TRBD2. The CDR3 is 16 amino acids. Trimming at V came to 7 bases and at J to 2 bases, leaving 11 bases not matched to a gene. CDR1 is SGHRS and CDR2 is YFSETQ in the germline V gene. The CDR3, as DNA: TGCGCCAGCCAAAGTTTCGGGGGGGCGACCTACAATGAGCAGTTCTTC. Its protein is CASQSFGGATYNEQFF.

This chain uses TRBV2 with TRBJ1-1, with 12 bases aligning to TRBD1. Germline-derived CDR1 and CDR2 are SNHLY and FYNNEI. Losses at the gene ends were 11 bases for V and 4 bases for J; bases not matched to a gene: 11. The CDR3 sequence is 15 residues long. The CDR3 sequence: CAGTRDRGLSTEAFF. DNA for the CDR3: TGTGCCGGAACCCGGGACAGGGGGCTGAGCACTGAAGCTTTCTTT.

CDR3 residues: CASSLTEGADTQYF. In nucleotides, the CDR3 is TGCGCCAGCAGCTTGACAGAGGGAGCAGATACGCAGTATTTT. The J gene is TRBJ2-3, the V gene TRBV5-1; possible D gene TRBD2, 5 bases. The CDR3 contains 14 residues. Germline-derived CDR1 and CDR2 are SGHRS and YFSETQ. Trimming pared 1 base from V and 4 bases from J, leaving 10 bases between.

The chain joins TRBV27 to TRBJ1-3; 8 bases are a match to TRBD1. Germline-derived CDR1 and CDR2 are MNHEY and SMNVEV (reference sequence). The ends lost 6 bases at V and 2 bases at J; junction bases unmatched: 12. This CDR3 has 17 amino acids. The CDR3: CASREKTGAIAGNTIYF. DNA of the CDR3: TGTGCCAGCAGAGAAAAGACAGGGGCTATAGCTGGAAACACCATATATTTT.

J is TRBJ1-6 and V is TRBV7-9, with D perhaps matching TRBD1 (6 bases). The ends were cut back, 4 bases at V and 9 bases at J, with 13 bases in the middle. Germline CDR1 SEHNR, CDR2 FQNEAQ (reference sequence). The CDR3 extends over 14 amino acids. This CDR3 reads CASSSGTHPSPLHF. For the CDR3, the DNA is TGTGCCAGCAGCTCCGGGACACATCCTTCACCCCTCCACTTT. Together with reference TRBV7-9 and TRBJ1-6, the CDR3 gives the full variable domain: DTGVSQNPRHKITKRGQNVTFRCDPISEHNRLYWYRQTLGQGPEFLTYFQNEAQLEKSRLLSDRFSAERPKGSFSTLEIQRTEQGDSAMYLCASSSGTHPSPLHFGNGTRLTVT.

The chain carries TRBV6-5 and TRBJ1-6, with D possibly being TRBD1 (6 bases). The V gene's germline CDR1 is MNHEY and CDR2 SVGAGI. The CDR3 consists of 15 residues. V was shortened by 4 bases and J by 5 bases, with 12 bases between the two germline ends. The CDR3 protein is CASSFRGADNSPLHF. Here the CDR3 DNA reads TGTGCCAGCAGTTTTCGGGGGGCGGATAATTCACCCCTCCACTTT.